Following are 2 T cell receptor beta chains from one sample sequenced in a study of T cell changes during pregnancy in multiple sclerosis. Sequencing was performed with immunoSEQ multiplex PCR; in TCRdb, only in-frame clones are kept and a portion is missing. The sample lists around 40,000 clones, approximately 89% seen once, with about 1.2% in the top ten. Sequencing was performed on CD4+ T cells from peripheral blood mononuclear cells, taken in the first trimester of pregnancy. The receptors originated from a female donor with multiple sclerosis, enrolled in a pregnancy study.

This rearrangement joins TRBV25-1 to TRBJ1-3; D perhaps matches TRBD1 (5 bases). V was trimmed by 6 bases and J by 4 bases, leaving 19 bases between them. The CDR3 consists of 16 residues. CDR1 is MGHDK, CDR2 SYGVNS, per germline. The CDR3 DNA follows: TGTGCCAGCAGCCTAGGTGTCGGGACTGGAGGAAACACCATATATTTT. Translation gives CASSLGVGTGGNTIYF.

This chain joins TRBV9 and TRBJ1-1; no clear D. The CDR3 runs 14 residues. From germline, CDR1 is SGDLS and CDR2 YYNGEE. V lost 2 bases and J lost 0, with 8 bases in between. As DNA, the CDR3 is TGTGCCAGCAGCGTTATGTCGGTGAACACTGAAGCTTTCTTT. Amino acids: CASSVMSVNTEAFF. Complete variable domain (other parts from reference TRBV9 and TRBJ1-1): DSGVTQTPKHLITATGQRVTLRCSPRSGDLSVYWYQQSLDQGLQFLIQYYNGEERAKGNILERFSAQQFPDLHSELNLSSLELGDSALYFCASSVMSVNTEAFFGQGTRLTVV.